This T cell receptor (beta chain) derives from a study of blood T cells in healthy people across ages. Notes on the study in general: Greater diversity and more naive CD4+ cells were seen in long-lived donors than in aged donors. Donor CMV status, an unknown factor, possibly confounded changes in expanded clonotypes. Estimates based on one million T cells were treated as lower bounds.

The CDR3 totals 13 residues. CDR1 is WSHSY and CDR2 is SAAADI in the germline V gene. Between the trimmed V and J ends, which lost 2 bases and 10 bases, there was a span of 12 bases. The use of a sample-barcoded 5' primer and a J-beta primer mix characterized a second PCR of about 6 to 11 cycles. TCRdb processed the 5' RACE reads anew with MiXCR; each CDR3 protein has one entry. The table lists 1.5 million to 2 million distinct CDR3 sequences, around 42% of them singletons, with approximately 22% in the top ten. As to this clonotype: Its antigen is unidentified.

The receptor was derived from a human donor in good health. V and J are TRBV10-2 and TRBJ2-1; D perhaps matches TRBD1 (6 bases). Sequencing was done on a sample of blood. Written as DNA, the CDR3 is TGCGCCAGCAGTGAGGAAATGCAGGGGGAGCAGTTCTTC. Translated, it gives CASSEEMQGEQFF.